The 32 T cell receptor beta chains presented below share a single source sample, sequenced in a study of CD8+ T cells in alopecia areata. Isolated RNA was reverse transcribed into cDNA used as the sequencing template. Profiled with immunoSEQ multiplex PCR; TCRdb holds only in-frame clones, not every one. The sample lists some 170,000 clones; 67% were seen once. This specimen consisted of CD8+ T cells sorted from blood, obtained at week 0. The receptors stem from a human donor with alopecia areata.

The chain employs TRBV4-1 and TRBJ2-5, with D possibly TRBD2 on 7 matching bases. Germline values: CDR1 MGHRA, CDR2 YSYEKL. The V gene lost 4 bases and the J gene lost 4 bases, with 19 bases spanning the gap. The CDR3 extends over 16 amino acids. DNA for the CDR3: TGCGCCAGCAGCCCGGGGCGGGGGCGCGGGGGAGAGACCCAGTACTTC. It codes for CASSPGRGRGGETQYF.

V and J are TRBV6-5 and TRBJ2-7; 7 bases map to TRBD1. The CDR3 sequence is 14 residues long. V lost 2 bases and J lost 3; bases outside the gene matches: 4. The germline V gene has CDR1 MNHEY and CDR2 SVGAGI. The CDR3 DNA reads TGTGCCAGCAGTTACCAGGGGGACCTCTACGAGCAGTACTTC. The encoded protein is CASSYQGDLYEQYF.

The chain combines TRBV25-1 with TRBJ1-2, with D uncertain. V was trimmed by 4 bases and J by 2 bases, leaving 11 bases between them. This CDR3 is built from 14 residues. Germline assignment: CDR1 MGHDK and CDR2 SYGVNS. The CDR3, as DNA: TGTGCCAGCAGTGCGGCAGGAGGCAACTATGGCTACACCTTC. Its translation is CASSAAGGNYGYTF.

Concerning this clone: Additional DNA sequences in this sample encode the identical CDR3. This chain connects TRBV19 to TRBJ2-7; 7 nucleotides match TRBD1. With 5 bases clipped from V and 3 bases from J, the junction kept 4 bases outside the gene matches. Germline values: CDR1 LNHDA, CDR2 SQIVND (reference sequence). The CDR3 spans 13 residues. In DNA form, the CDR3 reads TGTGCCAGTAGTCCGGGACAGAACTACGAGCAGTACTTC. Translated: CASSPGQNYEQYF.

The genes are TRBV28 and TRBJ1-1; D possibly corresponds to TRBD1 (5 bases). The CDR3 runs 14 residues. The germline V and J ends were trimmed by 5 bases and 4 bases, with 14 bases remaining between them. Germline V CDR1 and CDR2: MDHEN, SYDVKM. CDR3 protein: CASSVTRRGTEAFF. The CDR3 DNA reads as TGTGCCAGCAGTGTTACTCGGAGGGGCACTGAAGCTTTCTTT.

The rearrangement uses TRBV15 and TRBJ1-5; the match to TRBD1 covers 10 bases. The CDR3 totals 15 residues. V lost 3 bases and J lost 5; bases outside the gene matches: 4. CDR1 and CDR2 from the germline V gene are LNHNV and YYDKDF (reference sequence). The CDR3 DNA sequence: TGTGCCACCAGCAGCGGACAGGGGGTCTATCAGCCCCAGCATTTT. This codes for CATSSGQGVYQPQHF.

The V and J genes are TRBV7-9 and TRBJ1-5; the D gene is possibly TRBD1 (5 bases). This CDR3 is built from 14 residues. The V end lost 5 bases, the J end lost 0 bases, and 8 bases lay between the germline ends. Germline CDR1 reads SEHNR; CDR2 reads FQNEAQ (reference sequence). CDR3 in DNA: TGTGCCAGCAGCCGCACAGGTAGCAATCAGCCCCAGCATTTT. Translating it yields CASSRTGSNQPQHF. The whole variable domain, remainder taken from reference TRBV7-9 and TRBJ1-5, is DTGVSQNPRHKITKRGQNVTFRCDPISEHNRLYWYRQTLGQGPEFLTYFQNEAQLEKSRLLSDRFSAERPKGSFSTLEIQRTEQGDSAMYLCASSRTGSNQPQHFGDGTRLSIL.

The CDR3: CASSPGSTGAYEQYF. CDR3 in DNA: TGTGCCAGCAGTCCAGGTTCGACAGGAGCCTACGAGCAGTACTTC. V is TRBV27 and J is TRBJ2-7; TRBD1 is a possible D gene (6 bases). This CDR3 comprises 15 residues. The V end lost 5 bases, the J end lost 2 bases, and 16 bases lay between the germline ends. Germline V gene lookup returns CDR1 MNHEY and CDR2 SMNVEV (reference sequence).

CDR3 region: CSVVDPGQGKTFEQYF. The CDR3, as DNA: TGCAGCGTTGTTGACCCGGGACAGGGCAAGACCTTCGAGCAGTACTTC. The chain combines TRBV29-1 with TRBJ2-7, with 9 bases matching TRBD1. Germline CDR1 and CDR2: SQVTM and ANQGSEA. Trimming took 4 bases from V and 6 from J; bases not matched to a gene: 16. The CDR3 loop spans 16 amino acids.

The CDR3 region has the DNA TGTGCCAGCAGCCAAGACACACATCAGCCCCAGCATTTT. As protein: CASSQDTHQPQHF. The V gene is TRBV14, the J gene TRBJ1-5, with D uncertain. The CDR3 sequence is 13 residues long. V was cut by 0 bases and J by 5 bases, with 5 bases left in between. CDR1 is SGHDN and CDR2 is FVKESK in the germline V gene. The full variable domain, completed using reference TRBV14 and TRBJ1-5, is EAGVTQFPSHSVIEKGQTVTLRCDPISGHDNLYWYRRVMGKEIKFLLHFVKESKQDESGMPNNRFLAERTGGTYSTLKVQPAELEDSGVYFCASSQDTHQPQHFGDGTRLSIL.

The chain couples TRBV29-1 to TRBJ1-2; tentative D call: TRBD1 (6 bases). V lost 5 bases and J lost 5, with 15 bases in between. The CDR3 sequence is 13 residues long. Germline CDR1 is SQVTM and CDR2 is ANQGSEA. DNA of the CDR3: TGCAGCGTTAGGACAGCCCCGGAGTATGGCTACACCTTC. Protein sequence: CSVRTAPEYGYTF.

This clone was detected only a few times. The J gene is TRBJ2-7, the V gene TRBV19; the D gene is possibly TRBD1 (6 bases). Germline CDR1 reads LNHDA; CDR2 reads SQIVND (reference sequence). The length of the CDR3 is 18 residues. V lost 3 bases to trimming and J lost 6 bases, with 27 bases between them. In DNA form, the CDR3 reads TGTGCCAGTAGTATTGGGACGGTGTTGGGGGCCCGTGGGTTCGAGCAGTACTTC. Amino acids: CASSIGTVLGARGFEQYF.

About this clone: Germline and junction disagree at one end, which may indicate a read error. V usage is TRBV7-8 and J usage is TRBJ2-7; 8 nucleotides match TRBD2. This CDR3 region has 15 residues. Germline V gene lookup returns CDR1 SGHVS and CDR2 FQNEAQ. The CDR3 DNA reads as TGTGCCAGCAGCTTTCGGGGGGGGGCCTCCCACGAGCAGTACTTC. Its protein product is CASSFRGGASHEQYF.

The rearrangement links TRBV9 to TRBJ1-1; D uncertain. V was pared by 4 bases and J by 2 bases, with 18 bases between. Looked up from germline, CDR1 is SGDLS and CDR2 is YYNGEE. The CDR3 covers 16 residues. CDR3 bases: TGTGCCAGCAGCCCGACCGCAACGCGGGCTAACACTGAAGCTTTCTTT. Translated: CASSPTATRANTEAFF.

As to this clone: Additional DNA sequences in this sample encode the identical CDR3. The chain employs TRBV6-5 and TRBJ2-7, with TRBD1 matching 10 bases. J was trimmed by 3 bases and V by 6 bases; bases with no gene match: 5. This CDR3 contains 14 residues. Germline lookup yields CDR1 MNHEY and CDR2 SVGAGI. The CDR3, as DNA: TGTGCCAGCAGCCCGGGACAGGGGATCTACGAGCAGTACTTC. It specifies CASSPGQGIYEQYF.

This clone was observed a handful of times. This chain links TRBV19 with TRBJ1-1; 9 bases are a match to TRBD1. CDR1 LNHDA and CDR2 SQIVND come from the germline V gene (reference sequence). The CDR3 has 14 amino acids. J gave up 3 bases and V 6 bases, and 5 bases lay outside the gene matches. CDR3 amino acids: CASRYTGGHTEAFF. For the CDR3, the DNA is TGTGCCAGTAGATACACAGGGGGCCACACTGAAGCTTTCTTT. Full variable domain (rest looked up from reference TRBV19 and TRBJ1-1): DGGITQSPKYLFRKEGQNVTLSCEQNLNHDAMYWYRQDPGQGLRLIYYSQIVNDFQKGDIAEGYSVSREKKESFPLTVTSAQKNPTAFYLCASRYTGGHTEAFFGQGTRLTVV.

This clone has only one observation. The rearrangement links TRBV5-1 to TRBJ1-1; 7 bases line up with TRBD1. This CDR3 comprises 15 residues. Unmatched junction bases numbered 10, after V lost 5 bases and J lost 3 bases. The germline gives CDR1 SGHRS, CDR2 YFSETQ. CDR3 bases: TGCGCCAGCAGTCATAGACAGGGAAGTGACACTGAAGCTTTCTTT. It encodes CASSHRQGSDTEAFF.

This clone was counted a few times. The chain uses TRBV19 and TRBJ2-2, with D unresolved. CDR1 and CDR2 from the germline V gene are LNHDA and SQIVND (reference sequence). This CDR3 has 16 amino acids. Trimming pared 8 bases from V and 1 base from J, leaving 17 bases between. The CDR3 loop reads CASGSISGGNTGELFF. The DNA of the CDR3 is TGTGCCAGTGGTTCCATTTCAGGCGGGAACACCGGGGAGCTGTTTTTT.

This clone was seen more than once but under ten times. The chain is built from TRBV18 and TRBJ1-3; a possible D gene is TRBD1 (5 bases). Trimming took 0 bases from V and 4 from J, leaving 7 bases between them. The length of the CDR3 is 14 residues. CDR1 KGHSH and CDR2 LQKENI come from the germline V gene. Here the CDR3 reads CASSPPGRGNTIYF. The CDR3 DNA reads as TGTGCCAGCTCACCACCGGGACGGGGAAACACCATATATTTT.

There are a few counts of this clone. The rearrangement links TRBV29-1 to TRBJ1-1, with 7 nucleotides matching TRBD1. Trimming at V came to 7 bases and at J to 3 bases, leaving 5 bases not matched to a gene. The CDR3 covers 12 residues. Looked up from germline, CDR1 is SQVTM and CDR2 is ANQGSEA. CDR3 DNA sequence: TGCAGCGGCCAGGGGGATGACACTGAAGCTTTCTTT. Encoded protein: CSGQGDDTEAFF.

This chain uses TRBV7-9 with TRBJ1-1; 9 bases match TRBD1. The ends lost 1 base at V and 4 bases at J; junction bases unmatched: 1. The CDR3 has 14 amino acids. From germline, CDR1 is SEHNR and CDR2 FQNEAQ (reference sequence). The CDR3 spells CASSLGDRVTEAFF. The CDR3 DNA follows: TGTGCCAGCAGCTTAGGGGACAGGGTCACTGAAGCTTTCTTT.

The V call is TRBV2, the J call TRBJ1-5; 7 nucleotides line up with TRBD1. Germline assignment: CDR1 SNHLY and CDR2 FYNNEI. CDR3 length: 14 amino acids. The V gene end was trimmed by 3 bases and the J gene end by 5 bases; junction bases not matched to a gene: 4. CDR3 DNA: TGTGCCAGCAGTGATAGGGGGCCTGATCAGCCCCAGCATTTT. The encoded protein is CASSDRGPDQPQHF.

The CDR3 coding sequence is TGTGCCAGCGGCGACAATGAGCAGTTCTTC. Protein: CASGDNEQFF. The rearrangement links TRBV7-6 to TRBJ2-1; D call uncertain. The CDR3 is 10 amino acids. Trimming stripped 8 bases from V and 5 bases from J, with 4 bases between. Per germline, CDR1 SGHVS and CDR2 FNYEAQ.

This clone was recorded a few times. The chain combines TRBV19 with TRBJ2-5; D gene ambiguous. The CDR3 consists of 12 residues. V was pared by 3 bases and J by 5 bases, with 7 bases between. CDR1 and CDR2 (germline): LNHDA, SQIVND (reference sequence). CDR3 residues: CASSINTETQYF. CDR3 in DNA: TGTGCCAGTAGTATTAATACGGAGACCCAGTACTTC.

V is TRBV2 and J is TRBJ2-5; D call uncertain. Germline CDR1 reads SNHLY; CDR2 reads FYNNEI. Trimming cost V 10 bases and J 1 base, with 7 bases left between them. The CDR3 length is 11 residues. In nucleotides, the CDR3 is TGTGCCACGACGTCCCAAGAGACCCAGTACTTC. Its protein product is CATTSQETQYF.

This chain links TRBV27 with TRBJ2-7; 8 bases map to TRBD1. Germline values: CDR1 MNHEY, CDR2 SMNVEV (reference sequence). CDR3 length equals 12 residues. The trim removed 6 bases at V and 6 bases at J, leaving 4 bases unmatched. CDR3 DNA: TGTGCCAGCAGCCTACAGGGGGTCGAGCAGTACTTC. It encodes CASSLQGVEQYF.

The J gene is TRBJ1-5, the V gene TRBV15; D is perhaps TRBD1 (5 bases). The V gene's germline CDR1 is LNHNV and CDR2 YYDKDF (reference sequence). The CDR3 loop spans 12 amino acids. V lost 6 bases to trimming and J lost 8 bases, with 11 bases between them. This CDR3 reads CATSAVGEPQHF. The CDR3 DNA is TGTGCCACCAGTGCGGTGGGGGAGCCCCAGCATTTT. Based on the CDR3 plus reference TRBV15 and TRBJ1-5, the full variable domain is DAMVIQNPRYQVTQFGKPVTLSCSQTLNHNVMYWYQQKSSQAPKLLFHYYDKDFNNEADTPDNFQSRRPNTSFCFLDIRSPGLGDTAMYLCATSAVGEPQHFGDGTRLSIL.

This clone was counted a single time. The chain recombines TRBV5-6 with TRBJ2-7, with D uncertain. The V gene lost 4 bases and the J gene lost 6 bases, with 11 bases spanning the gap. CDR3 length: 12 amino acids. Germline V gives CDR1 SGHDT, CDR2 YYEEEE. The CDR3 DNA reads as TGTGCCAGCAGCGTTACAGATGCCGAGCAGTACTTC. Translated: CASSVTDAEQYF.

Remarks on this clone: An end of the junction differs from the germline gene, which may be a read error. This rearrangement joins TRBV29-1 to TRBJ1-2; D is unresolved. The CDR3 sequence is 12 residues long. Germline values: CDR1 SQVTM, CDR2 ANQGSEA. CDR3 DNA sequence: TGCAGCGTTGCCAGTAGGGCCGGTGGCTACGCCTTC. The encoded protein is CSVASRAGGYAF.

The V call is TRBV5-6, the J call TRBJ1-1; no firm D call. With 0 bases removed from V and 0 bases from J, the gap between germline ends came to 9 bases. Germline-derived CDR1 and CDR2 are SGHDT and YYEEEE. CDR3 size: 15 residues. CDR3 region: CASSLVWQMNTEAFF. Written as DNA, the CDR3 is TGTGCCAGCAGCTTGGTATGGCAGATGAACACTGAAGCTTTCTTT.

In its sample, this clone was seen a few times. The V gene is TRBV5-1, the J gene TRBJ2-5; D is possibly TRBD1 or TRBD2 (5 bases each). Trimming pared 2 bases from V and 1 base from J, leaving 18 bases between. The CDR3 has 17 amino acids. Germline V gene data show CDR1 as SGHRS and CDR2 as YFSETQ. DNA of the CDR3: TGCGCCAGCAGCTTCAAGCGGACACTGGGATTCCAAGAGACCCAGTACTTC. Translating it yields CASSFKRTLGFQETQYF.

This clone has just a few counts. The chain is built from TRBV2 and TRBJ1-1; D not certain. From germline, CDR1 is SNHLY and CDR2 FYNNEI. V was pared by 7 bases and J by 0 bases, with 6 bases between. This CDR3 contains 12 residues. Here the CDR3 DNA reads TGTGCCAGCATTCACATGAACACTGAAGCTTTCTTT. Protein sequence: CASIHMNTEAFF.